Listed below are T cell receptor beta chains from one sample, sequenced in a study of blood T cell repertoires in COVID-19. The assay was immunoSEQ multiplex PCR, and TCRdb's table has in-frame clones only and misses some. The profile covers about 80,000 clones, with roughly 84% appearing a single time and around 3.3% taken by the ten largest. The sequenced sample was peripheral blood. These receptors originate from a man between 45 and 60 years old with acute or convalescent COVID-19. CDR3s include the opening cysteine and the closing phenylalanine or tryptophan. D genes are given only for firm matches. Size tells how often a clone was seen (once, few, many) or the class of an expanded clone, and some rows leave it out.

J | V | D | size | DNA | CDR3
TRBJ2-2 | TRBV9 | . | . | TGTGCCAGCAGCGGTCAGACCGGGGAGCTGTTTTTT | CASSGQTGELFF
TRBJ2-5 | TRBV5-1 | TRBD1 | . | TGCGCCAGCAGCATAGGGACAGTCCGGGAGACCCAGTACTTC | CASSIGTVRETQYF
TRBJ1-1 | TRBV27 | TRBD1 | . | TGTGCCAGCAGTTCAGGGGGCGCGGGTGAAGCTTTCTTT | CASSSGGAGEAFF
TRBJ2-1 | TRBV28 | TRBD2 | . | TGTGCCAGCAGTTCGAATCTAGCGGGGGGTTTCTATGAGCAGTTCTTC | CASSSNLAGGFYEQFF
TRBJ1-2 | TRBV19 | . | once | TGTGCCAGTAGTATGCAGGGGTATGGCTACACCTTC | CASSMQGYGYTF
TRBJ2-1 | TRBV14 | TRBD2 | . | TGTGCCAGCAGCCCAGCGGGGGGGTCCTACAATGAGCAGTTCTTC | CASSPAGGSYNEQFF
TRBJ2-3 | TRBV6-6 | TRBD2 | . | TGTGCCAGCAGTGCCTCGGGGGGGCAGGGCACGCAGTATTTT | CASSASGGQGTQYF
TRBJ2-1 | TRBV5-5 | TRBD1 | . | TGTGCCAGCAGCCCCCGGGACAGTTACTACAATGAGCAGTTCTTC | CASSPRDSYYNEQFF
TRBJ2-6 | TRBV11-2 | TRBD2 | . | TGTGCCAGCAGCTTAAAGACTAGCGGGAGACTTTCTGGGGCCAACGTCCTGACTTTC | CASSLKTSGRLSGANVLTF
TRBJ2-1 | TRBV5-4 | TRBD1 | . | TGTGCCAGCAGCTGGGGACAGGGAAATGAGCAGTTCTTC | CASSWGQGNEQFF
TRBJ1-5 | TRBV27 | TRBD1 | . | TGTGCCACGGGACAGCACAATCAGCCCCAGCATTTT | CATGQHNQPQHF
TRBJ2-2 | TRBV10-1 | . | . | TGCGCCAGCAGTGAGAGGTCGGACTCGAACACCGGGGAGCTGTTTTTT | CASSERSDSNTGELFF
TRBJ2-1 | TRBV6-5 | . | . | TGTGCCAGCAGACCCGGGGTCTACAATGAGCAGTTCTTC | CASRPGVYNEQFF
TRBJ1-1 | TRBV6-4 | . | . | TGTGCCAGCAGTGAAGGGGCTTGGGGCACTGAAGCTTTCTTT | CASSEGAWGTEAFF
TRBJ1-5 | TRBV18 | TRBD1 | . | TGTGCCAGCTCACCACAAGCTGGGACAGAAAGCAATCAGCCCCAGCATTTT | CASSPQAGTESNQPQHF
TRBJ1-5 | TRBV6-6 | . | . | TGTGCCAGCAGCCGAGACAGTCTTGGGCCCCAGCATTTT | CASSRDSLGPQHF
TRBJ2-2 | TRBV3-1/TRBV3-2 | TRBD2 | . | TGTGCCAGCAGCCCGGGGGGGCGGGCTGCTGGGGAGCTGTTTTTT | CASSPGGRAAGELFF
TRBJ1-1 | TRBV5-4 | . | once | TGTGCCAGCAGCTTGATTGGAGGGTATCGAGACCTTAACACTGAAGCTTTCTTT | CASSLIGGYRDLNTEAFF
TRBJ1-4 | TRBV3-1/TRBV3-2 | TRBD1 | . | TGTGCCAGCAGCCAGGACAGGGTTGAAAAACTGTTTTTT | CASSQDRVEKLFF
TRBJ1-2 | TRBV3-1/TRBV3-2 | TRBD1 | . | TGTGCCAGCAGCCAAGGGACAGGGGATGGCTACACCTTC | CASSQGTGDGYTF
TRBJ1-2 | TRBV5-5 | . | . | TGTGCCAGCAGCTTGGGCCCACAAAACTATGGCTACACCTTC | CASSLGPQNYGYTF
TRBJ1-2 | TRBV27 | TRBD1 | once | TGTGCCAGCAGTCTCTCCCGACAGGGTGGAAGCTATGGCTACACCTTC | CASSLSRQGGSYGYTF
TRBJ1-6 | TRBV2 | . | . | TGTGCCAGCAGTGTGGGAGGGGTATATAATTCACCCCTCCACTTT | CASSVGGVYNSPLHF
TRBJ1-3 | TRBV30 | . | . | TGTGCCTGGGGGACATCACACTCTGGAAACACCATATATTTT | CAWGTSHSGNTIYF
TRBJ1-2 | TRBV19 | TRBD1 | . | TGTGCCAGTAGTATCACGACAGGGGTGGACGGCTACACCTTC | CASSITTGVDGYTF
TRBJ1-2 | TRBV6-2/TRBV6-3 | . | . | TGTGCCAGCAGTTACAAAGTCAGGGCGTCTGGCTACACCTTC | CASSYKVRASGYTF
TRBJ2-3 | TRBV19 | TRBD2 | few | TGTGCCAGTAGTACTAGCGGTAGCACAGATACGCAGTATTTT | CASSTSGSTDTQYF
TRBJ1-2 | TRBV4-1 | TRBD1 | once | TGCGCCAGCAGCCAAGCCCCACCGGGACAGGGCTATGGCTACACCTTC | CASSQAPPGQGYGYTF
TRBJ2-7 | TRBV12-3/TRBV12-4 | TRBD1 | . | TGTGCCTCCTCCGACAGGGCATCCTACGAGCAGTACTTC | CASSDRASYEQYF
TRBJ2-5 | TRBV6-5 | . | . | TGTGCCAGCTTCCGGAGTAGCGTGACTCGGGAGACCCAGTACTTC | CASFRSSVTRETQYF
TRBJ2-1 | TRBV5-6 | . | . | TGTGCCAGCAGCCAGGTGGGTATTGAGCAGTTCTTC | CASSQVGIEQFF
TRBJ1-1 | TRBV30 | . | few | TGTGCCTGGAGTGTGGCAGGGATAATGAACACTGAAGCTTTCTTT | CAWSVAGIMNTEAFF